This T cell receptor beta chain was recorded in a study of early T cells in non-severe SARS-CoV-2 infection. Background on the study: RNA in bulk from unsorted whole blood was sequenced, and chains were unpaired. Study-level points and caveats: VDJdb-based matching was biased toward anti-spike CD8 responses and missed private and CD4 specificities.

Molecules of cDNA were individually given unique molecular identifiers that were attached to them. TCRdb called the 5' RACE reads again in MiXCR, with one record for every CDR3 protein. Among around 57,000 distinct CDR3 sequences listed, approximately 8% were seen once. Note on this clonotype: Antigen unknown.

Trimming took off 4 bases at V and 2 bases at J, with 6 bases between the two ends. Germline V gene lookup returns CDR1 SEHNR and CDR2 FQNEAQ (reference sequence). CDR3 length equals 13 residues. The receptor's source is an adult who was a healthcare worker with PCR-confirmed SARS-CoV-2 infection or an uninfected control (not recorded which). The chain uses TRBV7-9 and TRBJ2-1; no clear D. Material for sequencing was whole blood. The CDR3 region has the DNA TGTGCCAGCAGCTCCCCCCCCTACAATGAGCAGTTCTTC. This codes for CASSSPPYNEQFF.